The clone carrying this T cell receptor beta chain was detected many times. The data originate from a study of response to subunit inactivated influenza vaccine. TCRdb reprocessed the RT-PCR reads with MiXCR, giving one entry per CDR3 protein. The sample has roughly 620,000 distinct CDR3 sequences; approximately 10% are singletons. This CDR3 spans 17 amino acids. With 2 bases removed from V and 3 bases from J, the gap between germline ends came to 16 bases. The germline V gene encodes CDR1 MNHEY and CDR2 SVGEGT. The same data also went into a second study, on T cells expressing NK-cell markers. That publication notes: The authors generated TCR beta cDNA through 5'RACE template switching with UMIs. T cells sorted in several experiments were restricted to alpha-beta TCR T cells by an anti-gamma-delta TCR antibody. The study found dominant NKG2C+ clonotypes at about 1.0-7.0% of CD8+ T cells in several donors. Several of the donors also had these clonotypes leading their CD3+CD56-NKG2C+ fraction.

This chain uses TRBV6-2 or TRBV6-3 with TRBJ2-2, with D possibly being TRBD2 (5 bases). The source of this sequence is a man aged 50-59 years who received an inactivated influenza vaccine. The source was PBMCs from blood, collected on the day of vaccination. The DNA for the CDR3 is TGTGCCAGCAGTTACCCCCGGGGAGCGCAGTACACCGGGGAGCTGTTTTTT. Its translation: CASSYPRGAQYTGELFF.